The 29 T cell receptor beta chains presented below share a single source sample, sequenced in a study of cytomegalovirus exposure and HLA in healthy donors. Only in-frame clones appear in the TCRdb table, and some are missing; sequencing was by immunoSEQ multiplex PCR. This table holds 140,000 to 150,000 clones, about 89% found once. The sample taken for sequencing was PBMCs. The receptors here all came from a man younger than 35 in good health and CMV-seronegative.

The chain has TRBV4-1 and TRBJ2-7; maybe TRBD2 (5 bases). V lost 3 bases and J 6 bases, leaving 6 bases between the germline ends. Germline V gene sequence: CDR1 MGHRA, CDR2 YSYEKL. CDR3 length: 11 residues. The CDR3 DNA reads TGCGCCAGCAGCCATCGGGGCGAGCAGTACTTC. Translated, it gives CASSHRGEQYF.

This clone was recorded a few times. The chain carries TRBV14 and TRBJ2-7; D is uncertain. The CDR3 extends over 12 amino acids. The germline V gene has CDR1 SGHDN and CDR2 FVKESK. The ends were cut back, 4 bases at V and 3 bases at J, with 7 bases in the middle. CDR3 amino acids: CASSPTGYEQYF. The CDR3 DNA sequence: TGTGCCAGCAGCCCCACTGGCTACGAGCAGTACTTC.

The CDR3 sequence is CASSFLSAGASLGGYTF. CDR3 in DNA: TGTGCCAGCAGCTTCTTGTCCGCGGGCGCAAGTTTAGGGGGCTACACCTTC. This chain joins TRBV5-6 and TRBJ1-2; D is uncertain. The CDR3 loop spans 17 amino acids. In germline, CDR1 is SGHDT, CDR2 YYEEEE. V was shortened by 2 bases and J by 8 bases, with 25 bases between the two germline ends. Full variable domain (missing parts from reference TRBV5-6 and TRBJ1-2): DAGVTQSPTHLIKTRGQQVTLRCSPKSGHDTVSWYQQALGQGPQFIFQYYEEEERQRGNFPDRFSGHQFPNYSSELNVNALLLGDSALYLCASSFLSAGASLGGYTFGSGTRLTVV.

The chain is built from TRBV2 and TRBJ2-3; 11 bases fit TRBD2. Germline V gives CDR1 SNHLY, CDR2 FYNNEI. Trimming at V came to 6 bases and at J to 5 bases, leaving 19 bases not matched to a gene. The CDR3 is 19 residues long. CDR3 DNA: TGTGCCAGCAGGGACACTAGACCCCAACTAGCGGGGGTTCTAGATACGCAGTATTTT. It codes for CASRDTRPQLAGVLDTQYF. The full variable domain, with the rest looked up from reference TRBV2 and TRBJ2-3, is EPEVTQTPSHQVTQMGQEVILRCVPISNHLYFYWYRQILGQKVEFLVSFYNNEISEKSEIFDDQFSVERPDGSNFTLKIRSTKLEDSAMYFCASRDTRPQLAGVLDTQYFGPGTRLTVL.

The CDR3 nucleotides are TGTGCCAGCAGTGGACACTGGACTGAACGGGATTACGAGCAGTACGTC. Amino acid sequence: CASSGHWTERDYEQYV. The chain couples TRBV6-1 to TRBJ2-7; D is possibly TRBD2 (5 bases). The CDR3 sequence is 16 residues long. Germline V gene lookup returns CDR1 MNHNS and CDR2 SASEGT. The germline V and J ends were trimmed by 4 bases and 4 bases, with 20 bases remaining between them.

This chain connects TRBV5-1 to TRBJ1-4, with D unclear. Per germline, CDR1 SGHRS and CDR2 YFSETQ. V was clipped by 2 bases and J by 6 bases, with 8 bases between them. The length of the CDR3 is 13 residues. The chain's CDR3 is CASSFSQDEKLFF. The CDR3 DNA reads TGCGCCAGCAGCTTCAGTCAGGATGAAAAACTGTTTTTT.

The gene calls are TRBV5-4 and TRBJ2-2, with TRBD2 identical over 11 bases. In germline, CDR1 is SGHNT, CDR2 YYREEE (reference sequence). The CDR3 runs 17 residues. V lost 5 bases and J lost 1; bases outside the gene matches: 7. The CDR3 sequence is CASRGAGLAGNTGELFF. CDR3 bases: TGTGCCAGCAGGGGGGCCGGACTAGCGGGGAACACCGGGGAGCTGTTTTTT.

The CDR3 DNA is TGTGCCAGCAGCCTGACAGACAAAAATTCACCCCTCCACTTT. This encodes CASSLTDKNSPLHF. This rearrangement joins TRBV7-8 to TRBJ1-6; D perhaps matches TRBD1 (5 bases). Germline V gene data show CDR1 as SGHVS and CDR2 as FQNEAQ. This CDR3 has 14 amino acids. V was clipped by 5 bases and J by 7 bases, with 12 bases between them.

The chain is built from TRBV6-5 and TRBJ2-3; the D gene is possibly TRBD2 (7 bases). This CDR3 contains 16 residues. CDR1 and CDR2 (germline): MNHEY, SVGAGI. V was pared by 2 bases and J by 2 bases, with 14 bases between. In DNA, the CDR3 is TGTGCCAGCAGTTACCTTAGGGCGGGGGCCACAGATACGCAGTATTTT. Translation: CASSYLRAGATDTQYF.

A single count supports this clone. This rearrangement joins TRBV12-5 to TRBJ2-1; TRBD2 matches at 11 bases. Looked up from germline, CDR1 is LGHNT and CDR2 is FRNRAP. CDR3 size: 18 residues. J was trimmed by 9 bases and V by 1 base; bases with no gene match: 14. The CDR3 sequence is CASGLGLAGLPPSIEQFF. CDR3 bases: TGTGCTAGTGGTTTGGGACTAGCGGGATTACCCCCGTCGATTGAGCAGTTCTTC.

The chain uses TRBV5-4 and TRBJ2-5; D unclear. V gave up 0 bases and J gave up 1 base, with 13 bases separating them. The CDR3 extends over 16 amino acids. CDR1 and CDR2 from the germline V gene are SGHNT and YYREEE (reference sequence). The CDR3 is CASSLALGQSQETQYF. The CDR3 nucleotides are TGTGCCAGCAGCTTGGCGTTGGGCCAGTCCCAAGAGACCCAGTACTTC.

The chain carries TRBV16 and TRBJ2-7; a weak D match, TRBD1 (6 bases). Germline assignment: CDR1 KGHSY and CDR2 FQNENV. V lost 1 base to trimming and J lost 2 bases, with 9 bases between them. CDR3 length: 14 amino acids. CDR3 sequence reads: CASSQFRTAYEQYF. Here the CDR3 DNA reads TGTGCCAGCAGCCAATTCAGGACAGCCTACGAGCAGTACTTC.

V gene TRBV14 combines with J gene TRBJ2-7; tentatively, D is TRBD2 (6 bases). Germline assignment: CDR1 SGHDN and CDR2 FVKESK. Trimming stripped 0 bases from V and 6 bases from J, with 9 bases between. This CDR3 contains 13 residues. CDR3 nucleotide sequence: TGTGCCAGCAGCCAAGATCCGGGGGTCGAGCAGTACTTC. It translates to CASSQDPGVEQYF.

This clone was recorded once. The chain employs TRBV30 and TRBJ2-3; 10 positions agree with TRBD2. Germline values: CDR1 GTSNPN, CDR2 SVGIG (reference sequence). This CDR3 has 18 residues. V trimming: 2 bases; J trimming: 4 bases; junction bases outside the gene matches: 15. CDR3 residues: CAWSPAVSGGISSDTQYF. CDR3 nucleotides: TGTGCCTGGAGTCCCGCCGTTAGCGGGGGGATTTCCTCAGATACGCAGTATTTT.

The rearrangement links TRBV9 to TRBJ1-3; 10 positions agree with TRBD1. Germline CDR1 and CDR2: SGDLS and YYNGEE. The V gene end was trimmed by 3 bases and the J gene end by 1 base; junction bases not matched to a gene: 7. CDR3 length: 17 amino acids. The CDR3 spells CASSGEDRGFSGNTIYF. Written as DNA, the CDR3 is TGTGCCAGCAGCGGCGAGGACAGGGGGTTTTCTGGAAACACCATATATTTT.

This clone has more than one count but fewer than ten. V is TRBV7-6 and J is TRBJ2-2; D may be TRBD1 (5 bases). This CDR3 region has 14 residues. Germline-derived CDR1 and CDR2 are SGHVS and FNYEAQ. Trimming pared 1 base from V and 7 bases from J, leaving 10 bases between. This chain's CDR3 is CASSLEGWSGELFF. The CDR3 DNA reads as TGTGCCAGCAGCTTAGAGGGGTGGAGCGGGGAGCTGTTTTTT.

The chain carries TRBV6-1 and TRBJ1-2, with 9 bases aligning to TRBD1. Losses at the gene ends were 5 bases for V and 6 bases for J; bases not matched to a gene: 4. In germline, CDR1 is MNHNS, CDR2 SASEGT. There are 13 residues in the CDR3. Written as DNA, the CDR3 is TGTGCCAGCAGTAAACAGGGGGCGCATGGCTACACCTTC. Amino acids: CASSKQGAHGYTF.

This clone is a singleton in its sample. The chain links TRBV7-9 to TRBJ2-3; 7 positions agree with TRBD2. The CDR3 covers 13 residues. J lost 2 bases, V lost 11 bases, and 7 bases had no gene match. CDR1 SEHNR and CDR2 FQNEAQ come from the germline V gene (reference sequence). The DNA for the CDR3 is TGTGCCGCCGGACTAGTTCACACAGATACGCAGTATTTT. Its protein product is CAAGLVHTDTQYF.

This sequence joins TRBV10-3 and TRBJ1-2, with TRBD1 matching over 9 bases. This CDR3 has 13 residues. Germline CDR1 and CDR2: ENHRY and SYGVKD. J was trimmed by 4 bases and V by 4 bases; bases with no gene match: 1. CDR3 residues: CAISGDRVYGYTF. CDR3 nucleotide sequence: TGTGCCATCAGTGGGGACAGGGTCTATGGCTACACCTTC.

V and J are TRBV27 and TRBJ2-5; a possible D gene is TRBD1 (6 bases). CDR3 length: 17 amino acids. Trimming pared 2 bases from V and 4 bases from J, leaving 20 bases between. Per germline, CDR1 MNHEY and CDR2 SMNVEV (reference sequence). The CDR3 DNA reads as TGTGCCAGCAGTTTAGACGGGATTACAGGGAAGGGAGAGACCCAGTACTTC. Translation gives CASSLDGITGKGETQYF.

The rearrangement joins TRBV7-7 to TRBJ2-7; 9 positions match TRBD1. The junction had 8 bases not matched to a gene; V was cut back by 4 bases and J by 4 bases. There are 15 residues in the CDR3. Germline CDR1 and CDR2: SSHAT and FNYEAQ (reference sequence). The CDR3 DNA reads TGTGCCAGCAGCTCGGGACAGGGCGAGTGGTACGAGCAGTACTTC. It translates to CASSSGQGEWYEQYF.

The chain recombines TRBV30 with TRBJ2-3; D gene ambiguous. The germline V and J ends were trimmed by 4 bases and 1 base, with 15 bases remaining between them. Per germline, CDR1 GTSNPN and CDR2 SVGIG (reference sequence). The CDR3 spans 15 residues. CDR3 in amino acids: CAWKTLRKGTDTQYF. In nucleotides, the CDR3 is TGTGCCTGGAAGACCCTGAGGAAGGGCACAGATACGCAGTATTTT.

This clone has only a few counts. V and J are TRBV7-8 and TRBJ1-5; the D is unclear. V was pared by 10 bases and J by 3 bases, with 22 bases between. This CDR3 spans 16 amino acids. Germline V gene sequence: CDR1 SGHVS, CDR2 FQNEAQ. The CDR3 bases are TGTGCCACCCTCCCGGAGCGTATTCCGAACAATCAGCCCCAGCATTTT. It yields the protein CATLPERIPNNQPQHF. Full variable domain (missing parts from reference TRBV7-8 and TRBJ1-5): GAGVSQSPRYKVAKRGQDVALRCDPISGHVSLFWYQQALGQGPEFLTYFQNEAQLDKSGLPSDRFFAERPEGSVSTLKIQRTQQEDSAVYLCATLPERIPNNQPQHFGDGTRLSIL.

The V gene is TRBV7-2, the J gene TRBJ2-1, with D possibly TRBD1 on 6 matching bases. Trimming took 2 bases from V and 8 from J, leaving 13 bases between them. Looked up from germline, CDR1 is SGHTA and CDR2 is FQGNSA. The CDR3 extends over 14 amino acids. For the CDR3, the DNA is TGTGCCAGCAGCTTACGAAAGGGGGTGGATGAGCAGTTCTTC. Translating gives CASSLRKGVDEQFF.

This chain connects TRBV4-3 to TRBJ2-1; 7 bases agree with TRBD2. V was pared by 0 bases and J by 4 bases, with 6 bases of the junction left unmatched. The CDR3 loop spans 16 amino acids. CDR1 is LGHNA and CDR2 is YSLEER in the germline V gene. CDR3 sequence reads: CASSQELASGYNEQFF. The CDR3 bases are TGCGCCAGCAGCCAAGAACTCGCTAGCGGTTACAATGAGCAGTTCTTC.

V is TRBV9 and J is TRBJ2-3; 10 bases map to TRBD2. Germline assignment: CDR1 SGDLS and CDR2 YYNGEE. The CDR3 runs 17 residues. V dropped 0 bases and J dropped 2; count of bases not matched to a gene: 6. The CDR3 bases are TGTGCCAGCAGCGTAGGTATAGGACTAGCGGTCACAGATACGCAGTATTTT. This encodes CASSVGIGLAVTDTQYF.

The chain links TRBV7-8 to TRBJ2-7, with TRBD2 matching 12 bases. The germline gives CDR1 SGHVS, CDR2 FQNEAQ. V lost 2 bases, J lost 1 base, and 3 bases stayed unmatched. The CDR3 runs 16 residues. The CDR3 loop is CASSLNGLAGSYEQYV. In nucleotides, the CDR3 is TGTGCCAGCAGCTTAAACGGACTAGCGGGATCCTACGAGCAGTACGTC.

The chain has TRBV11-1 and TRBJ1-5; D is perhaps TRBD1 (6 bases). The V gene lost 5 bases and the J gene lost 6 bases, with 20 bases spanning the gap. CDR3 length: 16 amino acids. The germline gives CDR1 SGHAT, CDR2 FQDESV (reference sequence). DNA for the CDR3: TGTGCCAGCAGCCCCTACAGGGCCATGGGGACTCAGCCCCAGCATTTT. Translating gives CASSPYRAMGTQPQHF.

CDR3 in DNA: TGTGCCAGCTCACCGCGGACTAGCGGGGCAACTAGCACAGATACGCAGTATTTT. Translation: CASSPRTSGATSTDTQYF. V and J are TRBV18 and TRBJ2-3; 12 bases line up with TRBD2. The germline V gene has CDR1 KGHSH and CDR2 LQKENI. The ends lost 3 bases at V and 0 bases at J; junction bases unmatched: 7. The CDR3 extends over 18 amino acids. The whole variable domain, filled in from reference TRBV18 and TRBJ2-3, reads NAGVMQNPRHLVRRRGQEARLRCSPMKGHSHVYWYRQLPEEGLKFMVYLQKENIIDESGMPKERFSAEFPKEGPSILRIQQVVRGDSAAYFCASSPRTSGATSTDTQYFGPGTRLTVL.